The entry below describes one T cell receptor (beta chain). The same CDR3 can be traced to other DNA sequences in this sample. The repertoire was sequenced with immunoSEQ multiplex PCR; TCRdb's copy has only in-frame clones and lacks some. Of a few hundred thousand clones in the sample, roughly 90% were seen once. The sample is drawn from a study of blood T cell repertoires in COVID-19. About the research overall: Recovered status in Cohort 3 required two negative PCRs, clearance, or symptom resolution.

Germline V CDR1 and CDR2: SGHTA, FQGNSA. The CDR3 sequence is 13 residues long. V shed 5 bases and J shed 2 bases, with 9 bases lying between them. This clonotype originated in a woman in her 50s in a cohort exposed to, infected with or recovered from COVID-19 (not recorded which). Sequenced: PBMCs or T cells enriched from blood (not recorded which). J is TRBJ1-2 and V is TRBV7-2, with a tentative D call TRBD1 (5 bases). CDR3 loop: CASSPDKNYGYTF. The CDR3 nucleotides read TGTGCCAGCAGCCCGGACAAAAACTATGGCTACACCTTC.